These 18 T cell receptor beta chains originate from one sample sequenced in a study of blood T cells in healthy people across ages. A J-beta primer mix and a sample-barcoded 5' primer were used in a second PCR of roughly 6 to 11 cycles. MiXCR was run by TCRdb on the 5' RACE reads, yielding one entry per CDR3 protein. Among around 1.5 million distinct CDR3 sequences listed, approximately 59% were seen once. The sequenced material came from blood. The source is a man between 18 and 29 years old in good health.

The V gene is TRBV4-3, the J gene TRBJ2-5; TRBD1 agrees at 12 bases. The DNA end is a closer match to TRBJ2-7, so the J assignment may be wrong. CDR1 is LGHNA, CDR2 YSLEER, per germline. This CDR3 region has 16 residues. The chain's CDR3 is CASSQSGTGGVYEQYF. The DNA for the CDR3 is TGCGCCAGCAGCCAGTCCGGGACAGGGGGCGTCTACGAGCAGTACTTC.

In its sample, this clonotype was seen a few times. The rearrangement links TRBV12-3 or TRBV12-4 to TRBJ2-1; 11 nucleotides match TRBD2. The V and J ends lost 6 bases and 5 bases, in that order; junction bases with no gene match: 9. The CDR3 totals 16 residues. CDR3 in amino acids: CASSPTTSGGHNEQFF. CDR3 bases: TGTGCCAGCAGCCCGACCACTAGCGGGGGCCACAATGAGCAGTTCTTC.

This rearrangement joins TRBV4-1 to TRBJ1-5; 7 bases match TRBD1. CDR1 MGHRA and CDR2 YSYEKL come from the germline V gene. V shed 1 base, J shed 2 bases, and the junction held 8 bases outside the gene matches. This CDR3 is built from 17 residues. The CDR3 DNA reads TGCGCCAGCAGCCAAGTGGGGGCAGGGGGAGGCAATCAGCCCCAGCATTTT. As protein: CASSQVGAGGGNQPQHF.

This clonotype was seen more than once but under ten times. The germline gene is not matched at one end of the junction; a read error may be the cause. The chain uses TRBV11-2 and TRBJ2-4; D remains unclear. The V gene's germline CDR1 is SGHAT and CDR2 FQNNGV. CDR3 length equals 13 residues. The CDR3 sequence is CASTLAGKNIQYF. In DNA, the CDR3 is TGTGCCAGCACCTTAGCTGGCAAAAACATTCAGTACTTC.

The chain links TRBV20-1 to TRBJ2-1; 15 bases map to TRBD2. V lost 3 bases and J lost 4; bases outside the gene matches: 13. CDR3 length equals 19 residues. Germline V gene lookup returns CDR1 DFQATT and CDR2 SNEGSKA (reference sequence). The CDR3 nucleotides read TGCAGTGCTAGGCCCCCGGGACTAGCGGGAGGTCCCTGGTACAATGAGCAGTTCTTC. It is translated as CSARPPGLAGGPWYNEQFF.

This clonotype was detected only once. This chain connects TRBV5-1 to TRBJ2-3, with 10 bases matching TRBD2. This CDR3 is 16 amino acids long. V shed 1 base, J shed 5 bases, and the junction held 7 bases outside the gene matches. Germline loops: CDR1 SGHRS, CDR2 YFSETQ. CDR3 nucleotides: TGCGCCAGCAGCTTGTCTACTAGCGGGGAGGTAGATACGCAGTATTTT. Its translation is CASSLSTSGEVDTQYF.

The rearrangement joins TRBV2 to TRBJ2-4; TRBD1 matches 8 bases. The DNA end is a closer match to TRBJ2-7, so the J assignment may be wrong. This CDR3 is built from 15 residues. From germline, CDR1 is SNHLY and CDR2 FYNNEI. This CDR3 is CASTSDREKSDEQYF. CDR3 bases: TGTGCCAGCACTTCGGACAGGGAGAAGTCCGACGAGCAGTACTTC.

The chain combines TRBV11-2 with TRBJ2-3, with D uncertain. The CDR3 totals 17 residues. The germline V gene has CDR1 SGHAT and CDR2 FQNNGV. V was cut by 5 bases and J by 2 bases, with 20 bases left in between. The CDR3 sequence is CASSQMLGSKYTDTQYF. The CDR3 bases are TGTGCCAGCAGCCAGATGCTGGGGTCGAAATACACAGATACGCAGTATTTT.

This clonotype has a handful of counts. The chain joins TRBV27 to TRBJ1-2, with D possibly being TRBD1 (6 bases). Germline V lookup: CDR1 MNHEY, CDR2 SMNVEV (reference sequence). The CDR3 extends over 15 amino acids. V lost 3 bases and J 7 bases, leaving 18 bases between the germline ends. The CDR3 here is CASSFLDRSPSGYTF. The DNA for the CDR3 is TGTGCCAGCAGTTTCCTCGACAGGTCTCCGTCTGGCTACACCTTC.

This clonotype was counted once. The chain employs TRBV15 and TRBJ1-1; tentative D call: TRBD1 (5 bases). The V gene lost 4 bases and the J gene lost 3 bases, with 12 bases spanning the gap. The CDR3 runs 14 residues. Germline CDR1 LNHNV, CDR2 YYDKDF (reference sequence). CDR3 in amino acids: CATSTRLGDTEAFF. CDR3 sequence (DNA): TGTGCCACCAGCACCCGACTAGGGGACACTGAAGCTTTCTTT.

This clonotype appeared a few times. This rearrangement joins TRBV27 to TRBJ2-7; 7 nucleotides align to TRBD1. The germline CDR1 and CDR2 sequences are MNHEY and SMNVEV (reference sequence). V trimming: 6 bases; J trimming: 0 bases; junction bases outside the gene matches: 5. CDR3 length equals 14 residues. The CDR3 reads CASRPGTASYEQYF. CDR3 in DNA: TGTGCCAGCAGACCCGGGACAGCCTCCTACGAGCAGTACTTC.

V gene TRBV27 combines with J gene TRBJ2-1; possible D gene TRBD1, 6 bases. The CDR3 extends over 14 amino acids. V was pared by 7 bases and J by 0 bases, with 10 bases between. CDR1 and CDR2 from the germline V gene are MNHEY and SMNVEV (reference sequence). In DNA form, the CDR3 reads TGTGCCAGCACCGAAGGGGGCTCCTACAATGAGCAGTTCTTC. This gives the protein CASTEGGSYNEQFF.

The rearrangement uses TRBV4-1 and TRBJ1-1, with no clear D. This CDR3 has 17 residues. Trimming shortened V by 5 bases and J by 0 bases, and 19 bases separated the two germline ends. Germline V CDR1 and CDR2: MGHRA, YSYEKL. This CDR3 reads CASSLTTVGSMNTEAFF. DNA of the CDR3: TGCGCCAGCAGCTTAACTACAGTGGGCTCTATGAACACTGAAGCTTTCTTT.

In nucleotides, the CDR3 is TGCAGCGCATCCCGGGACTGGTACGGGGAGCTGTTTTTT. Translation gives CSASRDWYGELFF. The gene calls are TRBV29-1 and TRBJ2-2; TRBD2 might be the D (6 bases). CDR3 length: 13 amino acids. Trimming cost V 7 bases and J 7 bases, with 16 bases left between them. Germline CDR1 and CDR2: SQVTM and ANQGSEA.

V gene TRBV20-1 combines with J gene TRBJ2-1, with D unresolved. Trimming left V 1 base short and J 7 bases short, with 11 bases between. Germline-derived CDR1 and CDR2 are DFQATT and SNEGSKA (reference sequence). The CDR3 extends over 13 amino acids. The CDR3 DNA follows: TGCAGTGCTAGAGCCCCCGGTGGGAATGAGCAGTTCTTC. It specifies CSARAPGGNEQFF.

The chain uses TRBV20-1 and TRBJ1-5, with 7 bases matching TRBD1. Germline V gives CDR1 DFQATT, CDR2 SNEGSKA (reference sequence). J was trimmed by 2 bases and V by 0 bases; bases with no gene match: 4. The CDR3 contains 15 residues. The CDR3 DNA follows: TGCAGTGCTAGAGATGGGACAGTGGGCAATCAGCCCCAGCATTTT. This codes for CSARDGTVGNQPQHF.

The chain combines TRBV7-6 with TRBJ2-4; D is possibly TRBD2 (5 bases). The end of the DNA is better explained by TRBJ2-7, so the J call may be wrong. Germline-derived CDR1 and CDR2 are SGHVS and FNYEAQ. The CDR3 is made up of 14 amino acids. The CDR3 is CASSAAVGFYEQYF. The CDR3 DNA reads as TGTGCCAGCAGCGCAGCGGTAGGGTTTTACGAGCAGTACTTC.

The table lists this clonotype with a few counts. CDR3 sequence (DNA): TGCAGTGCTAGAGTCCTAGCGGCGAACACCGGGGAGCTGTTTTTT. Translating gives CSARVLAANTGELFF. This chain uses TRBV20-1 with TRBJ2-2; 7 bases agree with TRBD2. The ends lost 1 base at V and 0 bases at J; junction bases unmatched: 2. The CDR3 length is 15 residues. Looked up from germline, CDR1 is DFQATT and CDR2 is SNEGSKA (reference sequence).